This paragraph reports one T cell receptor beta chain. No cognate antigen has been identified for it. Base qualities are not at hand, and no much larger clone is one base apart. Donors were healthy HIV-negative adults with no recently reported acute infections or vaccinations. Every donor was a Caucasian adult living in Nashville, Tennessee, USA. CD4+ T cells were enriched by magnetic negative selection; naive cells were then positively selected on CD45RA, and the negative fraction formed the memory subset. Blood was collected by leukapheresis, and PBMCs were isolated by Ficoll-Histopaque density gradient centrifugation and then cryopreserved in liquid nitrogen vapor phase. Analytical flow cytometry was used to check the purity and quantity of each magnetically sorted T cell population. Each sorted fraction had its genomic DNA isolated and then quantified by UV absorbance on a Nanodrop 2000c. Using the deep immunoSEQ assay, multiplex PCR amplified TCR CDR3 regions from genomic DNA. Genomic DNA extracted from each cell subset was distributed evenly over all wells of several immunoSEQ 96-well plates, and each plate served as one replicate. For sorted subsets, 150 to 250 ng genomic DNA, equal to 25,000 to 35,000 T cell genomes, was loaded into each replicate PCR. Purified libraries were measured with a Qubit 3.0 fluorometer, size-checked on a Bioanalyzer 2100, and measured again with the KAPA Library Quantification kit. Every immunoSEQ 96-well plate was sequenced on a separate single-read 150-cycle Illumina NextSeq 550 flow cell. The published analysis was carried out like this. The immunoSEQ output contained only junctional sequences without quality scores, so filtering could not match that applied to full-length reads. Sequences were annotated with PyIR, a Python wrapper for IgBLAST v1.9, and V/J genes and CDR3 were assigned using IMGT germline references. Reads were removed for weak V/J assignments (E-value above 1e-6), missing CDR3, stop codons, out-of-frame junctions, or ambiguous translated residues. V3J clonotypes were defined by identical inferred V gene, J gene, and CDR3 amino acid sequence. The percentage overlap between two repertoires was calculated by dividing the number of shared unique clonotypes by the size of the smaller repertoire. Three approaches were used to assess repertoire richness: RTK rarefaction, the Chao1 estimator, and Recon v2.1 estimates of unobserved clonotypes. For all TCRbeta clonotypes obtained by the gDNA method from a few donors, generation probabilities were computed with OLGA. TCRdb provides this immuneACCESS table in a form limited to in-frame rearrangements. Some clones are lacking; in checked studies, under half of them reflect an unresolved V gene, and why the rest are absent is not known. From that table come the V and J calls and clone size; the DNA was used to work out D and trimming. The sample table contains roughly 2,300,000 clones; only one count was recorded for 85% to 95% of them. Clones ranked in the top ten supply around 0.35% of the sample.

This record comes from a study of shared clonotypes between healthy human individuals (TCRdb year 2020). The study in broad terms: Three men and a couple of women, aged 18 to 49 years, made up the cohort. To estimate repertoire size and how much clonotypes are shared between individuals, the study performed deep sequencing of blood TCR repertoires from five healthy adults. To increase sequencing depth and limit assay-specific biases, different laboratories used diverse techniques to prepare libraries and sequence TCR repertoires. For each donor, CD4 naive and CD4 memory were each given three plates, CD8 naive was given two plates, and CD8 memory was given one plate. Between about 0.8 and 9 billion PBMCs per donor were obtained by leukapheresis.

What the study reported, not specific to this receptor: When a handful of donors were compared, the shared fraction of clonotypes was around 5% for naive CD4, 3.5% to 4% for naive CD8, about 2.4% for memory CD4, and around 0.4% for memory CD8. Because the study included only a small number of donors, the genetic and exposure-history diversity represented was limited. Pairwise subsampling indicated that sequencing depth was expected to affect the degree of clonotype sharing among donors. Compared with non-shared clonotypes, clonotypes shared by all four sorted-subset donors had higher generation probabilities. Estimated clonotype richness was generally larger for naive than for memory subsets. Sampling was limited to blood, and TCR repertoires in tissue likely differ from TCR repertoires in blood. Incomplete sequencing was indicated by rarefaction of sorted-subset datasets, despite the large sequencing depth.

This clonotype was obtained from a man younger than 30 in good health. Some clones in this sample may be carry-over from other donors' samples. Sequencing input: naive CD4+ T cells from PBMCs. The intended sense of this specimen's cell subset or site label: CD45RA+ positively selected.

The DNA is as follows: TGTGCCAGCAGCTCCAGGGGTTCACCCCTCCACTTT. Translation gives CASSSRGSPLHF. The rearranged chain carries TRBV7-2 and TRBJ1-6; a tentative D call is TRBD1 (6 bases match). From the cysteine up to the phenylalanine, the CDR3 has a length of 12 residues. CDR3 DNA only is kept here, 36 bases in frame from base 1. For CDR1 and CDR2, the germline V gene lists SGHTA and FQGNSA. V gives up 4 bases and J gives up 9 bases, and the segment between their germline ends measures 7 bases.